These 25 T cell receptor beta chains were all obtained from the same sample, sequenced in a study of T cells after yellow fever vaccination (dated 2019 in TCRdb). The library was made by 5' RACE. TCRdb shows the sequencer as Illumina NovaSeq 6000. The public reads were quality trimmed at Q25 with fastp and then assembled into clones with MiXCR by TCRdb, keeping productive beta chains. Each CDR3 protein appears once, grouped with its most common genes and DNA. Here the sample has some 420,000 distinct CDR3 sequences; about 17% occur a single time. The ten largest account for about 18% of the sample. This sample's treatment or condition label indicates: live attenuated yellow fever vaccine strain. Material: PBMCs, obtained before the yellow fever booster vaccination. The receptors here all came from a man aged 18 to 30 who received the YFV17D yellow fever vaccine.

Written as DNA, the CDR3 is TGCAGCGTTGAAGAACTAGACAGAGCGGGGACTGAAGCTTTCTTT. As protein: CSVEELDRAGTEAFF. The chain combines TRBV29-1 with TRBJ1-1; the D gene is possibly TRBD1 (5 bases). The germline V gene has CDR1 SQVTM and CDR2 ANQGSEA. V was cut by 0 bases and J by 5 bases, with 16 bases left in between. CDR3 length: 15 residues.

V is TRBV4-1 and J is TRBJ2-2; 9 nucleotides align to TRBD1. The V gene end was trimmed by 2 bases and the J gene end by 2 bases; junction bases not matched to a gene: 3. Germline values: CDR1 MGHRA, CDR2 YSYEKL. This CDR3 contains 16 residues. The CDR3 DNA is TGCGCCAGCAGCCAATACAGGGGGCGAAACACCGGGGAGCTGTTTTTT. It is translated as CASSQYRGRNTGELFF.

The chain recombines TRBV20-1 with TRBJ2-5, with D perhaps matching TRBD1 (5 bases). This CDR3 region has 14 residues. Looked up from germline, CDR1 is DFQATT and CDR2 is SNEGSKA (reference sequence). Trimming took off 4 bases at V and 5 bases at J, with 17 bases between the two ends. The CDR3 reads CSATRGHILETQYF. The CDR3 DNA reads TGCAGTGCTACAAGGGGCCATATCCTGGAGACCCAGTACTTC.

In this sample, this clonotype turned up a few times. The V gene is TRBV20-1, the J gene TRBJ1-2, with a tentative D call TRBD1 (5 bases). In germline, CDR1 is DFQATT, CDR2 SNEGSKA (reference sequence). Trimming cost V 6 bases and J 8 bases, with 16 bases left between them. The CDR3 is 12 amino acids. The CDR3 sequence is CSAPGGVQGYTF. The CDR3 DNA follows: TGCAGTGCCCCGGGGGGGGTTCAGGGCTACACCTTC.

The chain employs TRBV10-2 and TRBJ2-7; D is ambiguous. Trimming stripped 0 bases from V and 3 bases from J, with 6 bases between. Germline CDR1 and CDR2: WSHSY and SAAADI. This CDR3 contains 13 residues. The CDR3 loop reads CASSESPHYEQYF. The CDR3 DNA is TGCGCCAGCAGTGAGTCTCCCCACTACGAGCAGTACTTC.

The chain couples TRBV12-3 or TRBV12-4 to TRBJ2-1; TRBD2 aligns across 7 bases. The V and J ends lost 7 bases and 6 bases, in that order; junction bases with no gene match: 15. This CDR3 contains 16 residues. The CDR3 is CASTPGRERGVNEQFF. CDR3 DNA sequence: TGTGCCAGCACCCCGGGGAGGGAGCGGGGAGTCAATGAGCAGTTCTTC.

The rearrangement uses TRBV6-1 and TRBJ1-2; possibly TRBD1 for D (5 bases). This CDR3 spans 14 amino acids. V was shortened by 2 bases and J by 8 bases, with 15 bases between the two germline ends. CDR1 is MNHNS and CDR2 is SASEGT in the germline V gene. This CDR3 is CASSELGVIGGYTF. Here the CDR3 DNA reads TGTGCCAGCAGTGAATTGGGGGTCATAGGAGGCTACACCTTC.

The genes are TRBV12-5 and TRBJ2-3; unclear D gene. Germline V lookup: CDR1 LGHNT, CDR2 FRNRAP. This CDR3 has 16 residues. V was trimmed by 1 base and J by 1 base, leaving 12 bases between them. CDR3 protein: CASGLARSLGTDTQYF. CDR3 coding DNA: TGTGCTAGTGGTTTGGCGAGGAGTCTTGGCACAGATACGCAGTATTTT.

The chain carries TRBV4-3 and TRBJ1-2; D is unclear. Germline loops: CDR1 LGHNA, CDR2 YSLEER. This CDR3 has 13 amino acids. The V end was cut by 0 bases, the J end by 2 bases, with 4 bases between. The CDR3: CASSQDINYGYTF. The CDR3 nucleotides read TGCGCCAGCAGCCAAGACATAAACTATGGCTACACCTTC.

This clonotype was detected many times. The chain is built from TRBV4-3 and TRBJ1-2; D is undetermined. Trimming took off 1 base at V and 6 bases at J, with 9 bases between the two ends. This CDR3 is 13 amino acids long. Germline V gene sequence: CDR1 LGHNA, CDR2 YSLEER. Written as DNA, the CDR3 is TGCGCCAGCAGCCAAGGTATAAAGGATGGCTACACCTTC. Residues: CASSQGIKDGYTF.

V usage is TRBV9 and J usage is TRBJ2-4, with 8 bases aligning to TRBD2. The ends lost 0 bases at V and 5 bases at J; junction bases unmatched: 4. Germline values: CDR1 SGDLS, CDR2 YYNGEE. CDR3 length: 15 amino acids. In DNA form, the CDR3 reads TGTGCCAGCAGCGTAGGGCGAGCGGGGGAAAACATTCAGTACTTC. Amino acid sequence: CASSVGRAGENIQYF.

This clonotype was observed a handful of times. The J gene is TRBJ1-1, the V gene TRBV12-3 or TRBV12-4, with D possibly TRBD1 on 5 matching bases. The CDR3 consists of 18 residues. Trimming removed 5 bases from V and 0 bases from J, with 22 bases in between. As DNA, the CDR3 is TGTGCCAGCAGTCCCCTGTCTGGGGGGGGGGAGATGAACACTGAAGCTTTCTTT. Its protein is CASSPLSGGGEMNTEAFF.

This sequence joins TRBV6-1 and TRBJ2-7; a possible D gene is TRBD2 (6 bases). The CDR3 extends over 13 amino acids. V was clipped by 6 bases and J by 3 bases, with 12 bases between them. Germline values: CDR1 MNHNS, CDR2 SASEGT. CDR3 amino acids: CASSALGGYEQYV. In nucleotides, the CDR3 is TGTGCCAGCAGCGCGCTCGGGGGCTACGAGCAGTACGTC.

This clonotype has a count of ten or more. The chain employs TRBV2 and TRBJ2-5; D is perhaps TRBD1 (6 bases). The CDR3 is 14 residues long. The V and J ends lost 7 bases and 4 bases respectively, with 16 bases between them. Germline V gene lookup returns CDR1 SNHLY and CDR2 FYNNEI. The chain's CDR3 is CASMDSSPRETQYF. The CDR3 DNA follows: TGTGCCAGCATGGACAGCTCCCCTAGAGAGACCCAGTACTTC.

The rearrangement links TRBV7-9 to TRBJ2-1; 10 positions match TRBD2. The CDR3 length is 15 residues. J was trimmed by 5 bases and V by 5 bases; bases with no gene match: 6. CDR1 is SEHNR and CDR2 is FQNEAQ in the germline V gene (reference sequence). The CDR3 region is CASSDSGGVDNEQFF. In DNA, the CDR3 is TGTGCCAGCAGCGACAGCGGGGGGGTGGACAATGAGCAGTTCTTC.

This clonotype has only a few counts. The rearrangement uses TRBV12-3 or TRBV12-4 and TRBJ1-2, with D unclear. This CDR3 region has 14 residues. Trimming cost V 6 bases and J 0 bases, with 11 bases left between them. CDR3 coding DNA: TGTGCCAGCAGCCCCGGGTTTTCTAACTATGGCTACACCTTC. Translating gives CASSPGFSNYGYTF.

The chain carries TRBV3-1 and TRBJ2-5; the D is unclear. CDR1 and CDR2 (germline): LGHDT, YNNKEL (reference sequence). The CDR3 is 15 residues long. The V and J ends lost 0 bases and 2 bases respectively, with 10 bases between them. The CDR3 reads CASSQDMRPQETQYF. CDR3 sequence (DNA): TGTGCCAGCAGCCAAGATATGAGGCCTCAAGAGACCCAGTACTTC.

This clonotype appeared a few times. This chain uses TRBV5-6 with TRBJ2-5; TRBD2 might be the D (6 bases). This CDR3 spans 13 amino acids. Germline loops: CDR1 SGHDT, CDR2 YYEEEE. V was clipped by 1 base and J by 5 bases, with 9 bases between them. CDR3 in DNA: TGTGCCAGCAGCTTGACGGGGGTGGAGACCCAGTACTTC. This codes for CASSLTGVETQYF.

This clonotype has more than one count but fewer than ten. This rearrangement joins TRBV12-3 or TRBV12-4 to TRBJ1-2, with D uncertain. This CDR3 contains 13 residues. V shed 5 bases and J shed 8 bases, with 15 bases lying between them. The CDR3 protein is CASSRTGLEGYTF. The CDR3 DNA reads TGTGCCAGCAGTAGGACGGGCTTAGAGGGCTACACCTTC.

This clonotype showed up just a few times. V gene TRBV5-1 combines with J gene TRBJ2-7, with 7 bases aligning to TRBD1. The CDR3 covers 12 residues. The trim removed 3 bases at V and 6 bases at J, leaving 3 bases unmatched. From germline, CDR1 is SGHRS and CDR2 YFSETQ. The chain's CDR3 is CASSWSGGEQYF. The CDR3 region has the DNA TGCGCCAGCAGCTGGTCAGGGGGCGAGCAGTACTTC.

The V gene is TRBV5-1, the J gene TRBJ2-1; no firm D call. Germline V lookup: CDR1 SGHRS, CDR2 YFSETQ. This CDR3 comprises 17 residues. Trimming removed 4 bases from V and 6 bases from J, with 23 bases in between. The CDR3 here is CASSAKTDLGSLNEQFF. The CDR3 nucleotides are TGCGCCAGCAGCGCGAAAACCGACTTAGGATCCCTCAATGAGCAGTTCTTC.

V usage is TRBV5-1 and J usage is TRBJ2-7, with D unresolved. Germline-derived CDR1 and CDR2 are SGHRS and YFSETQ. The CDR3 has 14 residues. The V end was cut by 7 bases, the J end by 3 bases, with 17 bases between. CDR3 region: CASQTDPAVYEQYF. In DNA, the CDR3 is TGCGCCAGCCAGACGGACCCGGCGGTCTACGAGCAGTACTTC.

The chain recombines TRBV7-9 with TRBJ2-3; maybe TRBD2 (5 bases). Trimming shortened V by 4 bases and J by 6 bases, and 11 bases separated the two germline ends. Germline assignment: CDR1 SEHNR and CDR2 FQNEAQ (reference sequence). This CDR3 contains 13 residues. CDR3 sequence: CASSSPGGDTQYF. CDR3 DNA sequence: TGTGCCAGCAGCTCCCCAGGCGGGGATACGCAGTATTTT.

The V call is TRBV15, the J call TRBJ2-1; 9 nucleotides line up with TRBD1. Trimming cost V 2 bases and J 5 bases; bases outside gene matches: 4. Germline CDR1 is LNHNV and CDR2 is YYDKDF (reference sequence). This CDR3 contains 15 residues. CDR3 sequence reads: CATSRPGQGNNEQFF. The DNA for the CDR3 is TGTGCCACCAGCAGACCGGGACAGGGAAACAATGAGCAGTTCTTC.

The gene calls are TRBV6-2 or TRBV6-3 and TRBJ2-7, with D tentatively TRBD2 (7 bases). The V gene's germline CDR1 is MNHEY and CDR2 SVGEGT. V dropped 7 bases and J dropped 0 bases, with 16 bases sitting between them. The CDR3 totals 15 residues. CDR3 residues: CASNSGGTGSYEQYV. The CDR3 DNA sequence: TGTGCCAGCAATTCGGGGGGCACGGGCTCCTACGAGCAGTACGTC.